The text below deals with one T cell receptor (beta chain). Its specificity is not known. The V gene's germline CDR1 is LGHDT and CDR2 YNNKEL (reference sequence). CDR3 size: 15 residues. V shed 1 base and J shed 1 base, with 9 bases lying between them. The entry originates in a study of post-analysis software for immune sequencing data. Study-wide background: The disease courses covered relapsing-remitting, secondary progressive and progressive-relapsing multiple sclerosis.

General study results and limits: By F measure, strong co-clustering occurred among samples prepared in the same batch. Patients had higher frequencies than controls of roughly 5 TRBV segments, including TRBV5-6, TRBV5-1 and TRBV20-1. Comparison with controls showed significantly lower normalized Chao1 diversity in multiple sclerosis patients.

Unique molecular identifiers were carried by the TCR beta cDNA libraries. TCRdb analysed the PCR reads with MiXCR anew, one entry per CDR3 protein. The data contain about 770,000 distinct CDR3 sequences, about 45% of them seen just once; the ten biggest clones take up roughly 4.5%. Sequenced material: blood. This chain connects TRBV3-1 to TRBJ2-3; either TRBD1 or TRBD2 may fit D (6 bases each). The clonotype comes from a girl aged 5 to 17 with multiple sclerosis. CDR3 DNA sequence: TGTGCCAGCAGCCAAGCGGGGGCTGGCACAGATACGCAGTATTTT. Its translation: CASSQAGAGTDTQYF.